A single sample is the source of the 6 T cell receptor beta chains below, sequenced in a study of blood T cells in healthy people across ages. Alongside a J-beta primer mix, a sample-barcoded 5' primer served in a second PCR lasting 7 to 11 cycles. TCRdb analysed the 5' RACE reads with MiXCR anew, one entry per CDR3 protein. The sample shows under 2,000,000 distinct CDR3 sequences, about 50% of them seen only once. Sequencing was carried out using blood. These receptors were collected from a woman between 35 and 50 years old in good health.

The rearrangement uses TRBV15 and TRBJ2-1; 7 bases are shared with TRBD1. The CDR3 totals 16 residues. The germline V gene has CDR1 LNHNV and CDR2 YYDKDF (reference sequence). After removal of 3 bases from V and 5 bases from J, the junction contained 10 bases not matched to a gene. CDR3 nucleotides: TGTGCCACCAGCAGGAGGGGGCCAGGAGCTGACAATGAGCAGTTCTTC. Amino acid sequence: CATSRRGPGADNEQFF.

The J gene is TRBJ2-7, the V gene TRBV6-2 or TRBV6-3; tentatively, D is TRBD1 (6 bases). The germline gives CDR1 MNHEY, CDR2 SVGEGT. CDR3 length equals 14 residues. Trimming took off 5 bases at V and 3 bases at J, with 14 bases between the two ends. The CDR3 reads CASSDRTNLYEQYF. CDR3 nucleotides: TGTGCCAGCAGTGACAGGACAAACCTCTACGAGCAGTACTTC.

The sample holds a few counts of this clonotype. The chain uses TRBV12-3 or TRBV12-4 and TRBJ2-4, with TRBD1 identical over 10 bases. TRBJ2-7 matches the DNA end more closely, so the J call is doubtful. The CDR3 length is 13 residues. Here the CDR3 reads CASRAGTGAEQYF. The DNA of the CDR3 is TGTGCCAGCAGGGCCGGGACAGGGGCCGAGCAGTACTTC.

In DNA form, the CDR3 reads TGTGCCAGCAGTTTATCGGACGTCACAGATACGCAGTATTTT. It yields the protein CASSLSDVTDTQYF. V is TRBV27 and J is TRBJ2-3; D call uncertain. Per the germline V gene, CDR1 is MNHEY and CDR2 is SMNVEV (reference sequence). Trimming left V 0 bases short and J 2 bases short, with 6 bases between. There are 14 residues in the CDR3.

V gene TRBV4-2 combines with J gene TRBJ1-4, with D maybe TRBD1 (6 bases). Trimming cost V 4 bases and J 3 bases, with 12 bases left between them. Germline lookup yields CDR1 LGHNA and CDR2 YNFKEQ. The CDR3 runs 15 residues. The CDR3 sequence: CASSRKQGSNEKLFF. For the CDR3, the DNA is TGTGCCAGCAGCCGAAAACAGGGTTCTAATGAAAAACTGTTTTTT.

The chain employs TRBV20-1 and TRBJ2-1, with D unclear. Germline V gives CDR1 DFQATT, CDR2 SNEGSKA (reference sequence). V dropped 6 bases and J dropped 0 bases, with 12 bases sitting between them. The CDR3 is made up of 14 amino acids. CDR3 residues: CSARSSFSYNEQFF. The CDR3 region has the DNA TGCAGTGCCAGAAGCTCTTTCTCCTACAATGAGCAGTTCTTC.